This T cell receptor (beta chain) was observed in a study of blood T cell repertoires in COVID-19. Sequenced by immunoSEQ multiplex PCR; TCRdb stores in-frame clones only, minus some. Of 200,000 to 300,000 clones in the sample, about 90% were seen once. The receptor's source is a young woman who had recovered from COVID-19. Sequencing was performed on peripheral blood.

CDR3 nucleotides: TGTGCCAGCAGCCCCCTCGGGGGGAGATACGAGCAGTACTTC. This sequence encodes CASSPLGGRYEQYF. The genes are TRBV14 and TRBJ2-7; TRBD2 aligns across 7 bases. The CDR3 is 14 amino acids. After removal of 4 bases from V and 4 bases from J, the junction contained 7 bases not matched to a gene. Looked up from germline, CDR1 is SGHDN and CDR2 is FVKESK.